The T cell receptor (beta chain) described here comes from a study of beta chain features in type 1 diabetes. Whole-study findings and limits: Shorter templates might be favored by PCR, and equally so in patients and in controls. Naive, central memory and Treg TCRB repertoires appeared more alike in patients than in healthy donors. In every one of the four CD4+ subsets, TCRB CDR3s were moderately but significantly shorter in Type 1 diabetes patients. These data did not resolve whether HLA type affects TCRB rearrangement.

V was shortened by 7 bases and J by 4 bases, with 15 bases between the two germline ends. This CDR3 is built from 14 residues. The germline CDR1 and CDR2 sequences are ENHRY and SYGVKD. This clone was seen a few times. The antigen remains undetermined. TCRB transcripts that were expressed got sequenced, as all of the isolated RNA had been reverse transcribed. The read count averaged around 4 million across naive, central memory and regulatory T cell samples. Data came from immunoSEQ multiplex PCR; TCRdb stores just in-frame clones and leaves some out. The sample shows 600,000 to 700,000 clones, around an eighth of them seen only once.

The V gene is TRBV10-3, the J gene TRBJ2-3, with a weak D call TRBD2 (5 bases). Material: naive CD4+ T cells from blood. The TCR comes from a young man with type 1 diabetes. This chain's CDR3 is CAINGPGGADTQYF. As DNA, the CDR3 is TGTGCCATCAACGGACCCGGAGGAGCAGATACGCAGTATTTT.